A single T cell receptor (beta chain) is shown here with its context. Data came from immunoSEQ multiplex PCR; TCRdb stores just in-frame clones and leaves some out. The table shows about 170,000 clones, with 93% occurring only once. These data are taken from a study of control samples from healthy donors and cancer patients. In germline, CDR1 is SNHLY, CDR2 FYNNEI. This CDR3 contains 16 residues. Between the trimmed V and J ends, which lost 0 bases and 8 bases, there was a span of 19 bases. Sequencing used blood. This chain joins TRBV2 and TRBJ1-2, with D possibly TRBD1 on 5 matching bases. This TCR came from a woman aged 60 to 75 in good health. CDR3 in DNA: TGTGCCAGCAGTGAAGCGCTTGGTTCAGGGTATGAGGGCTACACCTTC. Translation: CASSEALGSGYEGYTF.